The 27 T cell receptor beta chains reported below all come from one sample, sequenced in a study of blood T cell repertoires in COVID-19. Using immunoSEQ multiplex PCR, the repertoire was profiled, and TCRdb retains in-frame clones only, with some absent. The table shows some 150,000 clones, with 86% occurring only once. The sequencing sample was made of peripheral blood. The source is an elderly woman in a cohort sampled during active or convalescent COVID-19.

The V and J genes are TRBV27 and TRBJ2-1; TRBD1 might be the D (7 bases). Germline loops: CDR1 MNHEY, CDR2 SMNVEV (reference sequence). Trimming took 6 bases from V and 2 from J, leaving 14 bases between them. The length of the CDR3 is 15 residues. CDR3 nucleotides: TGTGCCAGCAGGAAACAGGGGAGGACCTACAATGAGCAGTTCTTC. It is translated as CASRKQGRTYNEQFF.

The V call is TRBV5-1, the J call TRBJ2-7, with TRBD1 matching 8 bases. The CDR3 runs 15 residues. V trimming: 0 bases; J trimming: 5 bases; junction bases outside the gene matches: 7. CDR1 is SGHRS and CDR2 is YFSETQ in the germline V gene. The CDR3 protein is CASSLVQGESNEQYF. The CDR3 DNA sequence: TGCGCCAGCAGCTTGGTACAGGGGGAGTCTAACGAGCAGTACTTC.

In DNA, the CDR3 is TGTGCCAGCAGCCCTGGCGGCGGCCTCTCCTACAATGAGCAGTTCTTC. Translated, it gives CASSPGGGLSYNEQFF. The rearrangement links TRBV7-6 to TRBJ2-1; no clear D. Between the trimmed V and J ends, which lost 5 bases and 0 bases, there was a span of 14 bases. Germline V CDR1 and CDR2: SGHVS, FNYEAQ. CDR3 size: 16 residues.

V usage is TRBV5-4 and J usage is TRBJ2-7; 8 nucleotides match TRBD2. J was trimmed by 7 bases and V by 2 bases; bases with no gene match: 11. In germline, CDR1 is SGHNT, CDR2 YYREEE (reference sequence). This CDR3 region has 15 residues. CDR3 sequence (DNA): TGTGCCAGCAGCTTAAATAAAGCGGGGGCAGGGGAGCAGTACTTC. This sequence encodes CASSLNKAGAGEQYF.

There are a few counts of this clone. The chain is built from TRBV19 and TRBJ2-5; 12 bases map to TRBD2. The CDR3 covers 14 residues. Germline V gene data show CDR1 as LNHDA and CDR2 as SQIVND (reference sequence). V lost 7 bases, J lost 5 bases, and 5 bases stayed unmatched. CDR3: CASTPSGGAETQYF. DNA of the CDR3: TGTGCCAGTACCCCTAGCGGGGGGGCCGAGACCCAGTACTTC. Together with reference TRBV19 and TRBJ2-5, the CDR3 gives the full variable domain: DGGITQSPKYLFRKEGQNVTLSCEQNLNHDAMYWYRQDPGQGLRLIYYSQIVNDFQKGDIAEGYSVSREKKESFPLTVTSAQKNPTAFYLCASTPSGGAETQYFGPGTRLLVL.

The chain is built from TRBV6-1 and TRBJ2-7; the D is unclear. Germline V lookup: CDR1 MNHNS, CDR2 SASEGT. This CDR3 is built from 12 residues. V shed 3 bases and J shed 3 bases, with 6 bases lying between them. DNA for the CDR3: TGTGCCAGCAGTGACATGAGCTACGAGCAGTACTTC. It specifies CASSDMSYEQYF.

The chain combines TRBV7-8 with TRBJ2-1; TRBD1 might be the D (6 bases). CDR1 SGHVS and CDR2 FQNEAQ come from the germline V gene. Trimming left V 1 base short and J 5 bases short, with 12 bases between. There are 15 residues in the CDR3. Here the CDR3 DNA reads TGTGCCAGCAGCTTAGGGGGCAGGGGCCACAATGAGCAGTTCTTC. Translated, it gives CASSLGGRGHNEQFF. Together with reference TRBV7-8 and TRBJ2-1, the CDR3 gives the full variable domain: GAGVSQSPRYKVAKRGQDVALRCDPISGHVSLFWYQQALGQGPEFLTYFQNEAQLDKSGLPSDRFFAERPEGSVSTLKIQRTQQEDSAVYLCASSLGGRGHNEQFFGPGTRLTVL.

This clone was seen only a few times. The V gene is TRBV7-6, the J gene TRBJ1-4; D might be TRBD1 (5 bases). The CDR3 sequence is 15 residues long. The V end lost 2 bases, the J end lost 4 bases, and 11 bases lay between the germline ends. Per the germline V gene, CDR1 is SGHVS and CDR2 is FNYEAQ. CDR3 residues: CASSLRAGGNEKLFF. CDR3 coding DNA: TGTGCCAGCAGCTTAAGAGCCGGGGGTAATGAAAAACTGTTTTTT.

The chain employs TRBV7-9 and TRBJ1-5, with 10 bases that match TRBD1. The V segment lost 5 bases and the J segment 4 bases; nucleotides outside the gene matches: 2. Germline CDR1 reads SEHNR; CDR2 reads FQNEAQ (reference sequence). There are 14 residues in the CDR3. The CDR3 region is CASSKDRGNQPQHF. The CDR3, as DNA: TGTGCCAGCAGCAAGGACAGGGGGAATCAGCCCCAGCATTTT.

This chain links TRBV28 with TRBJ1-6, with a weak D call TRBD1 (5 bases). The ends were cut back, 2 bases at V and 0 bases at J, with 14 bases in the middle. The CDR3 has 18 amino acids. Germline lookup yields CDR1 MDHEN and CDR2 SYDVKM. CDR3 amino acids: CASSLRQSFNSYNSPLHF. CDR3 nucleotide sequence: TGTGCCAGCAGTTTAAGACAGTCCTTCAACTCCTATAATTCACCCCTCCACTTT.

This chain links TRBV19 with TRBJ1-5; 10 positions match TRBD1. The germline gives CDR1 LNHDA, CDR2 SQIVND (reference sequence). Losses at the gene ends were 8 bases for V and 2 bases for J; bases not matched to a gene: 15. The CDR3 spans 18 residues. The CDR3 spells CASLNRDRGNVGNQPQHF. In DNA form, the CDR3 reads TGTGCCAGTCTCAACCGGGACAGGGGTAATGTTGGCAATCAGCCCCAGCATTTT.

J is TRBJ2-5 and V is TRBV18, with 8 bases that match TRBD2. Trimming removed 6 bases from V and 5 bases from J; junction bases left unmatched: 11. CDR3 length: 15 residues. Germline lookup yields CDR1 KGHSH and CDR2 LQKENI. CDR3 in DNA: TGTGCCAGCTCTCTCACTAGCGGAGGGGAGGAGACCCAGTACTTC. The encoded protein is CASSLTSGGEETQYF.

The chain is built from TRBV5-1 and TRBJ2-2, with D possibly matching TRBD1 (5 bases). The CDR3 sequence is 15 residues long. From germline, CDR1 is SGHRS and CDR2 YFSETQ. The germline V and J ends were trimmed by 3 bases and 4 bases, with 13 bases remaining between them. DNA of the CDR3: TGCGCCAGCAGCTCCGACAGCACGGGCACCGGGGAGCTGTTTTTT. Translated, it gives CASSSDSTGTGELFF.

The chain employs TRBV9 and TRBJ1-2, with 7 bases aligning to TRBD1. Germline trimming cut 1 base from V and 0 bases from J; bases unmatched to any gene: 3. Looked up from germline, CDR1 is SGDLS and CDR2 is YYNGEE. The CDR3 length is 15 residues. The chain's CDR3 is CASSVRGGANYGYTF. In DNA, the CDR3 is TGTGCCAGCAGCGTACGAGGGGGCGCTAACTATGGCTACACCTTC.

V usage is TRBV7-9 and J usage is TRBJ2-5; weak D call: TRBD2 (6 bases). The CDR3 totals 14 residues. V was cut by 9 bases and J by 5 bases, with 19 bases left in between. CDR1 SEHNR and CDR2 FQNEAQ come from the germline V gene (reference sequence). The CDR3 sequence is CARGGAHLGETQYF. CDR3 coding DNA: TGTGCCAGAGGAGGGGCCCACCTCGGGGAGACCCAGTACTTC.

The CDR3 nucleotides read TGTGCCAGCAGCGTGAGCCCTGGAGACAGCACAAATTCACCCCTCCACTTT. Its translation is CASSVSPGDSTNSPLHF. This rearrangement joins TRBV9 to TRBJ1-6; tentative D call: TRBD1 (5 bases). V shed 2 bases and J shed 7 bases, with 19 bases lying between them. There are 17 residues in the CDR3. Germline CDR1 reads SGDLS; CDR2 reads YYNGEE.

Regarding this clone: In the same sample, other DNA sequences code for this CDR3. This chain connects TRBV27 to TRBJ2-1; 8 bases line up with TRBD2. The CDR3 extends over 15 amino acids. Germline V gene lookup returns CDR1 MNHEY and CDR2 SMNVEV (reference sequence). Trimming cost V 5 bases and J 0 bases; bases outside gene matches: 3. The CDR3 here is CASSLSGSSYNEQFF. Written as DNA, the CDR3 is TGTGCCAGCAGTCTCAGCGGGAGCTCCTACAATGAGCAGTTCTTC.

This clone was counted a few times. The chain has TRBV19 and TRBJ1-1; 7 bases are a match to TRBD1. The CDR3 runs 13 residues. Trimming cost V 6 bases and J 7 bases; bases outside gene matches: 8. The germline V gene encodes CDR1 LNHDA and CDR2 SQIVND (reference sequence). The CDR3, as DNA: TGTGCCAGTAGACCACCCGGGACAGATGAAGCTTTCTTT. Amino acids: CASRPPGTDEAFF.

The CDR3 reads CASSSDRNYGYTF. The CDR3 DNA sequence: TGTGCCAGCAGTTCAGACAGAAACTATGGCTACACCTTC. The V call is TRBV12-3 or TRBV12-4, the J call TRBJ1-2, with a weak D call TRBD1 (5 bases). The CDR3 sequence is 13 residues long. Trimming removed 4 bases at V and 2 bases at J, with 8 bases between.

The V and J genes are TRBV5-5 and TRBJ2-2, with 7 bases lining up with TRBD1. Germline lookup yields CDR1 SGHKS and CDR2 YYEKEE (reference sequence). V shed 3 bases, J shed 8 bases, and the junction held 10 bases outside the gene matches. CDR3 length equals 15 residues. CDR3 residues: CASSWGQSNGGELFF. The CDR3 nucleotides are TGTGCCAGCAGCTGGGGACAGTCCAACGGTGGGGAGCTGTTTTTT.

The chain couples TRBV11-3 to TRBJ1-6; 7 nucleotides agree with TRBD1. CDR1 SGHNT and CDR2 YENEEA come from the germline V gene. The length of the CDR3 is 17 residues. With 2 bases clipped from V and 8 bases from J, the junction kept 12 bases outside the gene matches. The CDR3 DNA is TGTGCCAGCAGCTTATACTCGGTGACAGGGTCGGATTCACCCCTCCACTTT. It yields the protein CASSLYSVTGSDSPLHF.

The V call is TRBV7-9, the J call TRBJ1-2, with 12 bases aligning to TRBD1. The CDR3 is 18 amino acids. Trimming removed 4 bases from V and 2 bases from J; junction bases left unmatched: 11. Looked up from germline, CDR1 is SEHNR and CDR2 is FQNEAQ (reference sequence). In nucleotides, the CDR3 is TGTGCCAGCAGCTCAACCGGGACAGGGGGCCTCAGGAACTATGGCTACACCTTC. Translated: CASSSTGTGGLRNYGYTF.

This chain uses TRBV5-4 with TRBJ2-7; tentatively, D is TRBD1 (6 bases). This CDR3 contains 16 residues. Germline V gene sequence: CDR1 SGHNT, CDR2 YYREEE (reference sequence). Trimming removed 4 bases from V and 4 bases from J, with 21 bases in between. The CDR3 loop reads CASSLGRVQGIYEQYF. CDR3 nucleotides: TGTGCCAGCAGCCTGGGCCGAGTGCAGGGGATATACGAGCAGTACTTC.

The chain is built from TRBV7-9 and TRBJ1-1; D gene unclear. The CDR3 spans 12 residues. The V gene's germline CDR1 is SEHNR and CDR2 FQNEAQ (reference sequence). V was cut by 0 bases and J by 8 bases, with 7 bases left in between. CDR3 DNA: TGTGCCAGCAGCTTAGCCCAGATCGAAGCTTTCTTT. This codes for CASSLAQIEAFF. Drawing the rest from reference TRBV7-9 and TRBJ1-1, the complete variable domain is DTGVSQNPRHKITKRGQNVTFRCDPISEHNRLYWYRQTLGQGPEFLTYFQNEAQLEKSRLLSDRFSAERPKGSFSTLEIQRTEQGDSAMYLCASSLAQIEAFFGQGTRLTVV.

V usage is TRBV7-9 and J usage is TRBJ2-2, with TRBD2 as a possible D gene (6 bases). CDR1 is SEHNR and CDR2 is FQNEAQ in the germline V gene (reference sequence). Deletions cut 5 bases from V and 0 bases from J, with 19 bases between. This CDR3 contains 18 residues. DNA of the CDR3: TGTGCCAGCAGCGTGCCTTGGGCGGGATCCTCGAACACCGGGGAGCTGTTTTTT. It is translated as CASSVPWAGSSNTGELFF.

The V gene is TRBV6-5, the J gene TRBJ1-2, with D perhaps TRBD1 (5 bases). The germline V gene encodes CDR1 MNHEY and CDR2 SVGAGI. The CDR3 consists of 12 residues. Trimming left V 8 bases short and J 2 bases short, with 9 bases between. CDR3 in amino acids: CASSQGNYGYTF. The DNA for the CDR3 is TGTGCCAGCTCTCAGGGAAACTATGGCTACACCTTC.

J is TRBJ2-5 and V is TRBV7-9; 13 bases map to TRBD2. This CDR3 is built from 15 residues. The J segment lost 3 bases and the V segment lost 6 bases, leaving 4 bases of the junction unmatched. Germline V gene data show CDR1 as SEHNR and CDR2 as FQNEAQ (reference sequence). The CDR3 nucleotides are TGTGCCAGCAGGTCAGGACTAGCGGGAGAAGAGACCCAGTACTTC. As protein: CASRSGLAGEETQYF.